The 30 T cell receptor beta chains given below trace back to one sample, sequenced in a study of PD-1 blockade in classical Hodgkin lymphoma. Every patient experienced relapse after autologous stem cell transplantation, and brentuximab vedotin exposure varied. The protocol was immunoSEQ multiplex PCR, while the TCRdb copy is restricted to in-frame clones and leaves out a portion. The data contain 10,000 to 14,000 clones, about 80% of them singletons. The sample consisted of peripheral blood mononuclear cells (PBMCs), taken before the second cycle of nivolumab. The receptors were gathered from a human donor with classical Hodgkin lymphoma.

The chain employs TRBV5-1 and TRBJ2-2, with D unclear. Trimming pared 1 base from V and 3 bases from J, leaving 13 bases between. CDR1 and CDR2 from the germline V gene are SGHRS and YFSETQ. The CDR3 loop spans 16 amino acids. The CDR3 protein is CASSLNNGRYTGELFF. The CDR3 bases are TGCGCCAGCAGCTTGAATAACGGTCGCTACACCGGGGAGCTGTTTTTT. The full variable domain, rest sourced from reference TRBV5-1 and TRBJ2-2, is KAGVTQTPRYLIKTRGQQVTLSCSPISGHRSVSWYQQTPGQGLQFLFEYFSETQRNKGNFPGRFSGRQFSNSRSEMNVSTLELGDSALYLCASSLNNGRYTGELFFGEGSRLTVL.

There are a few counts of this clone. The chain carries TRBV9 and TRBJ2-7, with D possibly TRBD1 on 6 matching bases. The CDR3 spans 14 residues. Germline V gives CDR1 SGDLS, CDR2 YYNGEE. Trimming cost V 3 bases and J 2 bases, with 12 bases left between them. The CDR3 nucleotides read TGTGCCAGCAGCGCCGGGACACGGCCCTACGAGCAGTACTTC. This translates into CASSAGTRPYEQYF.

Remarks on this clone: The sample has other DNA sequences that encode this CDR3 too. The chain recombines TRBV7-6 with TRBJ2-7; no firm D call. CDR1 is SGHVS and CDR2 is FNYEAQ in the germline V gene. V lost 5 bases to trimming and J lost 3 bases, with 11 bases between them. This CDR3 comprises 13 residues. The CDR3 coding sequence is TGTGCCAGCAGCCCCGGGCCGAACTACGAGCAGTACTTC. This encodes CASSPGPNYEQYF.

The chain joins TRBV30 to TRBJ1-3; unclear D gene. CDR3 length equals 12 residues. Germline V CDR1 and CDR2: GTSNPN, SVGIG (reference sequence). V dropped 2 bases and J dropped 8 bases, with 10 bases sitting between them. The CDR3 loop reads CAWSKTRDTIYF. CDR3 sequence (DNA): TGTGCCTGGAGTAAGACCCGGGACACCATATATTTT.

This clone has only a few counts. The gene calls are TRBV7-9 and TRBJ1-2, with a tentative D call TRBD1 (6 bases). This CDR3 contains 15 residues. From germline, CDR1 is SEHNR and CDR2 FQNEAQ (reference sequence). The ends were cut back, 5 bases at V and 2 bases at J, with 15 bases in the middle. CDR3 loop: CASSPQRTENYGYTF. DNA of the CDR3: TGTGCCAGCAGCCCTCAAAGGACAGAGAACTATGGCTACACCTTC.

Written as DNA, the CDR3 is TGTGCCAGCAGCTTAGGCCTTTGGGACAGGGGTCATTGGTTCTATGGCTACACCTTC. Its translation is CASSLGLWDRGHWFYGYTF. This chain uses TRBV11-2 with TRBJ1-2; 10 bases fit TRBD1. The V and J ends lost 1 base and 4 bases, in that order; junction bases with no gene match: 15. The germline CDR1 and CDR2 sequences are SGHAT and FQNNGV. There are 19 residues in the CDR3.

The chain has TRBV19 and TRBJ2-5; TRBD1 is a possible D gene (6 bases). CDR3 length: 14 residues. The germline gives CDR1 LNHDA, CDR2 SQIVND (reference sequence). Trimming removed 2 bases from V and 5 bases from J, with 12 bases in between. CDR3 region: CASSIRQGSETQYF. The CDR3 DNA reads TGTGCCAGTAGTATACGGCAGGGGAGTGAGACCCAGTACTTC.

This clone occurred once. V is TRBV5-5 and J is TRBJ2-7, with a tentative D call TRBD2 (6 bases). The V and J ends lost 1 base and 3 bases respectively, with 11 bases between them. The length of the CDR3 is 14 residues. In germline, CDR1 is SGHKS, CDR2 YYEKEE (reference sequence). CDR3 protein: CASSLWGVGYEQYF. CDR3 nucleotides: TGTGCCAGCAGCTTGTGGGGGGTCGGCTACGAGCAGTACTTC.

This clone was seen just once. The rearrangement uses TRBV18 and TRBJ1-2; D possibly corresponds to TRBD1 (5 bases). This CDR3 is built from 13 residues. V lost 0 bases to trimming and J lost 8 bases, with 10 bases between them. From germline, CDR1 is KGHSH and CDR2 LQKENI. This chain's CDR3 is CASSPPSRTGYTF. In DNA, the CDR3 is TGTGCCAGCTCACCACCTAGCAGGACAGGCTACACCTTC. The full variable domain, completed using reference TRBV18 and TRBJ1-2, is NAGVMQNPRHLVRRRGQEARLRCSPMKGHSHVYWYRQLPEEGLKFMVYLQKENIIDESGMPKERFSAEFPKEGPSILRIQQVVRGDSAAYFCASSPPSRTGYTFGSGTRLTVV.

The V and J genes are TRBV27 and TRBJ2-6; 9 nucleotides agree with TRBD1. This CDR3 region has 18 residues. Losses at the gene ends were 5 bases for V and 0 bases for J; bases not matched to a gene: 8. Germline CDR1 is MNHEY and CDR2 is SMNVEV (reference sequence). The DNA of the CDR3 is TGTGCCAGCAGTATAACAGGGGGCGCTCCCTCTGGGGCCAACGTCCTGACTTTC. Its translation is CASSITGGAPSGANVLTF.

The chain employs TRBV2 and TRBJ1-1, with D uncertain. V lost 2 bases and J 0 bases, leaving 16 bases between the germline ends. Looked up from germline, CDR1 is SNHLY and CDR2 is FYNNEI. The CDR3 spans 17 residues. The CDR3 nucleotides are TGTGCCAGCAGTGAATTTACGGCCCGACGCATGAACACTGAAGCTTTCTTT. Encoded protein: CASSEFTARRMNTEAFF.

This chain connects TRBV7-8 to TRBJ2-2; D is undetermined. V lost 1 base and J lost 6, with 12 bases in between. The CDR3 consists of 15 residues. Germline CDR1 SGHVS, CDR2 FQNEAQ. The CDR3: CASSLVLVRPGELFF. CDR3 sequence (DNA): TGTGCCAGCAGCTTAGTGCTTGTACGTCCCGGGGAGCTGTTTTTT.

V and J are TRBV4-1 and TRBJ1-3; tentative D call: TRBD1 (5 bases). Germline CDR1 reads MGHRA; CDR2 reads YSYEKL. The CDR3 extends over 15 amino acids. With 1 base removed from V and 4 bases from J, the gap between germline ends came to 11 bases. CDR3 residues: CASSQVWTLGNTIYF. The CDR3 region has the DNA TGCGCCAGCAGCCAAGTTTGGACACTAGGAAACACCATATATTTT.

This clone occurred a few times. The rearrangement links TRBV11-2 to TRBJ1-2; D is unclear. The CDR3 has 12 amino acids. Germline V CDR1 and CDR2: SGHAT, FQNNGV. V lost 1 base and J lost 7, with 7 bases in between. CDR3 loop: CASSLGPGGYTF. In DNA form, the CDR3 reads TGTGCCAGCAGCTTAGGCCCGGGTGGCTACACCTTC. Full variable domain (rest looked up from reference TRBV11-2 and TRBJ1-2): EAGVAQSPRYKIIEKRQSVAFWCNPISGHATLYWYQQILGQGPKLLIQFQNNGVVDDSQLPKDRFSAERLKGVDSTLKIQPAKLEDSAVYLCASSLGPGGYTFGSGTRLTVV.

There are a few counts of this clone. The chain links TRBV9 to TRBJ1-6; D not resolved. Trimming cost V 0 bases and J 10 bases, with 5 bases left between them. Germline CDR1 and CDR2: SGDLS and YYNGEE. The CDR3 extends over 12 amino acids. DNA for the CDR3: TGTGCCAGCAGCGTAGGAGGGTCACCCCTCCACTTT. It specifies CASSVGGSPLHF. Full variable domain (missing parts from reference TRBV9 and TRBJ1-6): DSGVTQTPKHLITATGQRVTLRCSPRSGDLSVYWYQQSLDQGLQFLIQYYNGEERAKGNILERFSAQQFPDLHSELNLSSLELGDSALYFCASSVGGSPLHFGNGTRLTVT.

The chain carries TRBV7-6 and TRBJ2-7, with TRBD1 matching 10 bases. The CDR3 runs to 14 residues. V shed 1 base, J shed 4 bases, and the junction held 1 base outside the gene matches. Germline loops: CDR1 SGHVS, CDR2 FNYEAQ. The CDR3 sequence: CASSLGQGAYEQYF. CDR3 nucleotides: TGTGCCAGCAGCTTAGGACAGGGGGCTTACGAGCAGTACTTC.

This clone turned up a few times. The CDR3 sequence: CASSQFDEQFF. Written as DNA, the CDR3 is TGTGCCAGCAGCCAGTTTGATGAGCAGTTCTTC. The chain carries TRBV2 and TRBJ2-1; D remains ambiguous. CDR3 length: 11 amino acids. Germline-derived CDR1 and CDR2 are SNHLY and FYNNEI. The V end was cut by 6 bases, the J end by 8 bases, with 8 bases between.

The rearrangement uses TRBV5-1 and TRBJ1-1; 8 bases align to TRBD1. This CDR3 is 16 amino acids long. From germline, CDR1 is SGHRS and CDR2 YFSETQ. Germline trimming cut 1 base from V and 5 bases from J; bases unmatched to any gene: 10. The CDR3 sequence: CASSLLTQGAPTEAFF. In DNA, the CDR3 is TGCGCCAGCAGCTTGTTGACCCAGGGGGCTCCTACTGAAGCTTTCTTT. Full variable domain (remainder filled in from reference TRBV5-1 and TRBJ1-1): KAGVTQTPRYLIKTRGQQVTLSCSPISGHRSVSWYQQTPGQGLQFLFEYFSETQRNKGNFPGRFSGRQFSNSRSEMNVSTLELGDSALYLCASSLLTQGAPTEAFFGQGTRLTVV.

The genes are TRBV7-8 and TRBJ1-5, with TRBD1 identical over 7 bases. Germline values: CDR1 SGHVS, CDR2 FQNEAQ. The CDR3 extends over 15 amino acids. J lost 6 bases, V lost 5 bases, and 10 bases had no gene match. CDR3 loop: CASSEYRGRSQPQHF. CDR3 DNA: TGTGCCAGCAGCGAGTACAGGGGCAGGAGTCAGCCCCAGCATTTT.

By its share, this clone is medium-sized. The chain recombines TRBV5-1 with TRBJ2-1; D may be TRBD1 or TRBD2 (5 bases each). Trimming removed 6 bases from V and 5 bases from J, with 12 bases in between. CDR3 length: 13 amino acids. CDR1 SGHRS and CDR2 YFSETQ come from the germline V gene. The CDR3 here is CASNEGLDNEQFF. The CDR3 DNA sequence: TGCGCCAGCAATGAGGGGTTGGACAATGAGCAGTTCTTC. Full variable domain (missing parts from reference TRBV5-1 and TRBJ2-1): KAGVTQTPRYLIKTRGQQVTLSCSPISGHRSVSWYQQTPGQGLQFLFEYFSETQRNKGNFPGRFSGRQFSNSRSEMNVSTLELGDSALYLCASNEGLDNEQFFGPGTRLTVL.

The rearrangement joins TRBV9 to TRBJ2-3; D is unclear. There are 15 residues in the CDR3. CDR1 and CDR2 (germline): SGDLS, YYNGEE. V dropped 0 bases and J dropped 0 bases, with 8 bases sitting between them. The CDR3 bases are TGTGCCAGCAGCGTAGAAATCTTTAGCACAGATACGCAGTATTTT. Translating gives CASSVEIFSTDTQYF.

This chain links TRBV5-1 with TRBJ1-4; maybe TRBD1 (6 bases). The V end was cut by 3 bases, the J end by 5 bases, with 14 bases between. Germline CDR1 and CDR2: SGHRS and YFSETQ. The CDR3 contains 15 residues. The CDR3 coding sequence is TGCGCCAGCAGCTCGTCCGGGACATACAATGAAAAACTGTTTTTT. Protein product: CASSSSGTYNEKLFF.

The rearrangement links TRBV15 to TRBJ2-1, with no clear D. Between the trimmed V and J ends, which lost 1 base and 2 bases, there was a span of 9 bases. The CDR3 has 15 amino acids. Germline loops: CDR1 LNHNV, CDR2 YYDKDF (reference sequence). CDR3 loop: CATSRAPDPYNEQFF. The CDR3 bases are TGTGCCACCAGCAGAGCCCCGGATCCCTACAATGAGCAGTTCTTC.

The chain links TRBV7-9 to TRBJ2-7, with D tentatively TRBD1 (6 bases). V was clipped by 5 bases and J by 2 bases, with 13 bases between them. The V gene's germline CDR1 is SEHNR and CDR2 FQNEAQ (reference sequence). This CDR3 has 14 amino acids. CDR3 DNA: TGTGCCAGCAGCGTGCTGACAGGAGCCTACGAGCAGTACTTC. Translation gives CASSVLTGAYEQYF.

The table lists this clone with a count of one. J is TRBJ2-1 and V is TRBV2, with 10 bases lining up with TRBD2. The germline CDR1 and CDR2 sequences are SNHLY and FYNNEI. This CDR3 region has 15 residues. The junction had 10 bases not matched to a gene; V was cut back by 8 bases and J by 6 bases. CDR3 region: CASQGLAGVGNEQFF. CDR3 nucleotide sequence: TGTGCCAGCCAGGGGCTAGCGGGAGTGGGCAATGAGCAGTTCTTC.

The gene calls are TRBV7-8 and TRBJ1-3, with a weak D call TRBD1 (5 bases). The V gene lost 5 bases and the J gene lost 3 bases, with 17 bases spanning the gap. Germline assignment: CDR1 SGHVS and CDR2 FQNEAQ. The CDR3 has 16 amino acids. The CDR3 spells CASSLRPGQIGNTIYF. In nucleotides, the CDR3 is TGTGCCAGCAGCCTAAGACCCGGACAAATTGGAAACACCATATATTTT.

This clone was seen more than once but under ten times. V usage is TRBV30 and J usage is TRBJ1-1; D unclear. From germline, CDR1 is GTSNPN and CDR2 SVGIG (reference sequence). V was cut by 7 bases and J by 2 bases, with 14 bases left in between. This CDR3 comprises 13 residues. The CDR3 region has the DNA TGTGCCTCACGACCGGGTTCTAACACTGAAGCTTTCTTT. Translating gives CASRPGSNTEAFF.

This rearrangement joins TRBV7-2 to TRBJ2-7; D remains unclear. V lost 5 bases and J lost 4, with 9 bases in between. The CDR3 sequence is 12 residues long. Germline V lookup: CDR1 SGHTA, CDR2 FQGNSA. The CDR3 loop is CASSNGRYEQYF. The CDR3 DNA follows: TGTGCCAGCAGCAACGGCCGGTACGAGCAGTACTTC.

The genes are TRBV5-6 and TRBJ2-7; 8 nucleotides agree with TRBD1. This CDR3 is built from 15 residues. V dropped 5 bases and J dropped 1; count of bases not matched to a gene: 8. From germline, CDR1 is SGHDT and CDR2 YYEEEE. CDR3 amino acids: CASRVLGTGSYEQYF. Written as DNA, the CDR3 is TGTGCCAGCAGGGTTCTAGGGACAGGTTCCTACGAGCAGTACTTC.

The sample holds one count of this clone. V and J are TRBV5-1 and TRBJ2-5; D remains ambiguous. The germline V gene encodes CDR1 SGHRS and CDR2 YFSETQ. The CDR3 runs to 12 residues. Trimming took off 4 bases at V and 0 bases at J, with 4 bases between the two ends. The CDR3: CASSLDQETQYF. The CDR3 coding sequence is TGCGCCAGCAGCCTGGACCAAGAGACCCAGTACTTC.